This TCR beta chain appears in the sequencing data of a study of post-analysis software for immune sequencing data (dated by TCRdb to 2015 to 2017). Looking at the study overall: The recorded disease courses included relapsing-remitting, secondary progressive and progressive-relapsing multiple sclerosis, and some patients had no subtype annotation. A subset of samples was prepared in parallel using single-end sample barcoding, then pooled and co-amplified after Illumina adapter ligation. The patient repertoires were compared against 11 previously published healthy control repertoires obtained from donors aged roughly 6 to 28 years.

The library was generated by PCR. Data came from an Illumina HiSeq 2500. To reduce PCR and sequencing biases, unique molecular identifiers were built into the TCR beta cDNA libraries. Approximately 500,000 cDNA molecules were obtained per 1 to 10 million input T cells, so each molecule approximated one T cell. The patient libraries were prepared and sequenced using the same protocol as the earlier healthy control dataset. Samples belonging to the same batch were prepared together, multiplexed and sequenced on a shared HiSeq lane. The paper's processing steps were these. Raw barcoded reads were processed with MIGEC, and single-read molecular identifier groups were discarded before consensus assembly and CDR3 extraction. VDJtools was used for post-analysis of the clonotype tables, with diversity normalized by down-sampling every dataset to the smallest sample size. To correct batch-related cross-sample contamination, repertoire overlap clustering matched CDR3 amino acid sequences but not nucleotide sequences. Starting from the raw public reads, TCRdb applied fastp trimming at Q25, assembled clones with MiXCR and retained in-frame beta chains. Merged by CDR3 protein, the rows form single entries marked with the most common genes and DNA. These V and J calls are TCRdb output, not the study's own analysis. This sample has hundreds of thousands of distinct CDR3 sequences in its table, and more than 50% of those were observed once. The ten largest account for around 10% of the sample.

Via the germline V gene, CDR1 is SGHTA and CDR2 FQGNSA. At the junction V is shortened by 0 bases and J by 5 bases; bases outside the gene matches: 10. The CDR3 runs 17 amino acids, cysteine and phenylalanine included. The DNA shown is the 51-base CDR3, in frame from base 1. General findings and caveats noted by the study authors: Patients showed significantly higher frequencies than controls for a few TRBV segments, among them TRBV5-6, TRBV5-1 and TRBV20-1. Compared with controls, multiple sclerosis patients had significantly lower normalized Chao1 diversity, a finding suggesting substantial peripheral T-cell clonal expansion. The control group was slightly older than the multiple sclerosis patient group. Strong co-clustering of samples prepared in the same batch was shown by direct clustering with F measure, prompting a batch-effect correction.

TCR beta repertoires were profiled from peripheral blood of over 10 young patients with multiple sclerosis to demonstrate the VDJtools post-analysis software. The multiple sclerosis patients were children and adolescents ranging in age from about 6 to 17 years. This clonotype was detected only a few times. Its recognized antigen is unknown. Nothing much larger sits one base from this clone, and base qualities are not available. The sequenced sample consisted of blood. Recombination joined TRBV7-2 with TRBJ2-3, with 8 central nucleotides matching TRBD1. This clonotype originated in a girl aged 2 to 10 with multiple sclerosis. The CDR3 amino acid sequence is: CASSLATHRGLVDTQYF. In nucleotides, the sequence is TGTGCCAGCAGCTTAGCGACACACAGGGGGTTGGTAGATACGCAGTATTTT.